The clone carrying this T cell receptor (beta chain) was seen only a few times. This CDR3 has 14 amino acids. Germline V CDR1 and CDR2: MNHEY, SVGAGI. The V and J ends lost 6 bases and 4 bases respectively, with 16 bases between them. The record originates from a study of T-cell memory formation after mild COVID-19. TCRdb analysed the 5' RACE reads with MiXCR anew, one entry per CDR3 protein. This table holds 250,000 or so distinct CDR3 sequences, approximately 9% found once. The material sequenced was PBMCs or a T cell subset sorted from them (not recorded which). This receptor was obtained from a man aged 18 to 35 who had mild COVID-19 (a few samples of this study predate the infection). Cell type and time point are not known. The chain is built from TRBV6-5 and TRBJ2-7; possibly TRBD2 for D (6 bases). The CDR3 DNA follows: TGTGCCAGCAGCCCCGGGGGAGGAACGTACGAGCAGTACGTC. This gives the protein CASSPGGGTYEQYV.